This T cell receptor (beta chain) stems from a study of T-cell memory formation after mild COVID-19. This CDR3 region has 15 residues. Germline CDR1 and CDR2: MNHNY and SVGAGI (reference sequence). Trimming removed 4 bases from V and 1 base from J; junction bases left unmatched: 1. 5'RACE with constant-segment primers yielded barcoded, UMI-tagged TCR alpha and TCR beta cDNA libraries. One entry per CDR3 protein results from TCRdb running MiXCR on the 5' RACE reads. This table has roughly 250,000 distinct CDR3 sequences, roughly 15% appearing once. The table lists this clonotype with many counts. Input material: PBMCs or a T cell subset sorted from them (not recorded which). This chain uses TRBV6-6 with TRBJ2-5; 12 positions agree with TRBD1. This receptor was taken from a man younger than 35 who had mild COVID-19 (a few samples of this study predate the infection). Cell type and time point are not known. The CDR3 bases are TGTGCCAGCAGTTGGGGACAGGGGGCCCAAGAGACCCAGTACTTC. This codes for CASSWGQGAQETQYF.